This is a list of T cell receptor beta chains from one sample in a study of OX40 agonist ivuxolimab in advanced cancers. The assay was immunoSEQ multiplex PCR, and TCRdb's table has in-frame clones only and misses some. The sample holds tens of thousands of clones, around 93% seen once. The specimen was CD4+ or CD8+ T cells sorted from blood, collected in a trial of the OX40 agonist ivuxolimab. The receptors were sampled from an adult with an advanced solid tumor such as melanoma, head and neck, liver or kidney cancer. Both conserved end residues are trimmed from each CDR3.

V gene,CDR3 protein
TRBV13,ASSSPGSETQY
TRBV4-3,ASSHRGYITDTQY
TRBV6-5,ASSYSGEKLF
TRBV25-1,ASSLAGSVEAF
TRBV4-3,ASSQGTGGAAGELF
TRBV5-1,ASSLVDRARETQY
TRBV6-1,ASSEGTGYTGELF
TRBV27,ASSGTGGQQF
TRBV28,ASSLYYYEQY
TRBV28,ASSSLGVEETQY
TRBV7-2,ASSWDSGSWDNEQF
TRBV2,ASSVGEDEQY
TRBV27,ASSPRGGQETQY
TRBV4-3,ASSPDRTSSSGNTIY
TRBV14,ASSQGLSGNTIY
TRBV11-2,ASSVSGQSSYNEQF
TRBV10-3,AISESGTGGSNEQF
TRBV25-1,ASSEPDRAYEQY
TRBV10-2,ASTMGLAGGGYQETQY
TRBV29-1,SVEDGYGYT
TRBV27,ASSPSVNTEAF
TRBV5-1,ASSSGEGAYEQY
TRBV2,ASREGGGLGTQY
TRBV7-8,ASSLNGLAGNYEQY
TRBV5-1,ASSLEGQGTEQY
TRBV14,ASSHSSGSEKLF
TRBV4-2,ASSQGATGVETGELF
TRBV2,ASGRGNLRAKLF
TRBV7-9,ASSATRQGQGKLYGYT
TRBV28,ASSPMFGTGSSGTDTQY
TRBV28,ASSSTYRGEAF
TRBV28,ASRRGELF
TRBV27,ASSFARDSRVRGYT
TRBV28,ASSSKWTSYNEQF
TRBV7-6,ASSLDWGPYEQY
TRBV9,ASSVGGGQPQH
TRBV6-1,ASSSSGGWYEQY
TRBV5-1,ASSPRPGEAF
TRBV11-2,ASSLEGSYWGGQETQY
TRBV21-1,ASSKRFPQYTGELF
TRBV9,ASSVEGSFSSYNEQF
TRBV7-9,ASSSRQDKNTGELF
TRBV7-9,ASSLRTGIIYEQY
TRBV29-1,SVEDMGYT
TRBV5-4,ASSLGQGAEQY
TRBV7-9,ASSPDGTHYGYT
TRBV4-1,ASSQEGGGSLSYEQY
TRBV7-9,ASSLVANEKLF
TRBV5-1,ASSLGRQGVPYGYT
TRBV11-3,ASSPRLAGATDTQY
TRBV5-1,ASSLEDSYEQY
TRBV12-2,ASRTPGLQSVQETQY